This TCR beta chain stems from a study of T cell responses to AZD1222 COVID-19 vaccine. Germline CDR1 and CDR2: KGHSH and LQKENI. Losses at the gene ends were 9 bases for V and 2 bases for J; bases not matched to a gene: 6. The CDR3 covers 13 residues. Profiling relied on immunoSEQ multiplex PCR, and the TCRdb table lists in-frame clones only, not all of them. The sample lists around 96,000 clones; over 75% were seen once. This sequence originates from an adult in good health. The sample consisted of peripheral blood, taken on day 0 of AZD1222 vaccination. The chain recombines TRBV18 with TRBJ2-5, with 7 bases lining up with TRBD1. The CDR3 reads CASSGTVQETQYF. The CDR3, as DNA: TGTGCCAGTTCCGGGACAGTTCAAGAGACCCAGTACTTC.